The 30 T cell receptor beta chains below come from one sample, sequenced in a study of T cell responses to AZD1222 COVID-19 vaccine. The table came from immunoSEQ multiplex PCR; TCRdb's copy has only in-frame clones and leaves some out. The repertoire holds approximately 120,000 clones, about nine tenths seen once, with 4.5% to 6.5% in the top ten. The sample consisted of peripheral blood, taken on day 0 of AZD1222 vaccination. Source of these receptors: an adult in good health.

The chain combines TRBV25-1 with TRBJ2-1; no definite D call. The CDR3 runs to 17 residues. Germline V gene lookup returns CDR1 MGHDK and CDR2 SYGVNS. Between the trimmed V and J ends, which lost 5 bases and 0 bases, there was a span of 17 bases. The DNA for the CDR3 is TGTGCCAGCAGTCCCGGCGGACGTCAAAGCTCCTACAATGAGCAGTTCTTC. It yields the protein CASSPGGRQSSYNEQFF.

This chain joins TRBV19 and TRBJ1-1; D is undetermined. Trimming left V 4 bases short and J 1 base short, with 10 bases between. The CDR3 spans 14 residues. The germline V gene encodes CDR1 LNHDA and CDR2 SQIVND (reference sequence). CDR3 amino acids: CASSSWGKNTEAFF. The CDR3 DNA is TGTGCCAGTAGTAGCTGGGGTAAGAACACTGAAGCTTTCTTT.

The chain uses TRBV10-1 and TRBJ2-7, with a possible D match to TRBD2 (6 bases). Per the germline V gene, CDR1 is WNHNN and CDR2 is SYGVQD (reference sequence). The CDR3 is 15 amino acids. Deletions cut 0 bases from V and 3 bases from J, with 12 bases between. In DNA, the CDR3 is TGCGCCAGCAGTGAGTCGGCTAGCGAGAACTACGAGCAGTACTTC. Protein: CASSESASENYEQYF.

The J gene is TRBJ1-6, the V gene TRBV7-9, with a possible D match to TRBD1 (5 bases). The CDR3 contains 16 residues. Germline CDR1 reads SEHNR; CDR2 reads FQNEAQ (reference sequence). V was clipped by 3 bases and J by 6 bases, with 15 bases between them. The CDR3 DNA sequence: TGTGCCAGCAGCTTCTTAGGACCCCAGGGTAATTCACCCCTCCACTTT. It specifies CASSFLGPQGNSPLHF. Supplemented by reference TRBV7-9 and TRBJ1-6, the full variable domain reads DTGVSQNPRHKITKRGQNVTFRCDPISEHNRLYWYRQTLGQGPEFLTYFQNEAQLEKSRLLSDRFSAERPKGSFSTLEIQRTEQGDSAMYLCASSFLGPQGNSPLHFGNGTRLTVT.

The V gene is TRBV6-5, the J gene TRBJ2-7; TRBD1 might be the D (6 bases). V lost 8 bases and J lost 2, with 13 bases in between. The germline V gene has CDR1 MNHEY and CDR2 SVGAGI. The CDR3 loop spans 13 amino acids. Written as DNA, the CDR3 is TGTGCCAGCGGCCGGGACACAGCCTACGAGCAGTACTTC. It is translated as CASGRDTAYEQYF.

Here the CDR3 reads CASSLDIQETQYF. The CDR3 region has the DNA TGTGCCAGCAGCTTAGATATCCAAGAGACCCAGTACTTC. This chain links TRBV11-2 with TRBJ2-5; D not resolved. V lost 0 bases and J 1 base, leaving 3 bases between the germline ends. Germline V CDR1 and CDR2: SGHAT, FQNNGV. The CDR3 length is 13 residues.

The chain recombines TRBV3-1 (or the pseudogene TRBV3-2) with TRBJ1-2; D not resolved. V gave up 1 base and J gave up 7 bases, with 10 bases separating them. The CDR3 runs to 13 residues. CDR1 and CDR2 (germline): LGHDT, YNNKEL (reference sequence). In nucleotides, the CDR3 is TGTGCCAGCAGCCAAGTTCGGGGTTTTGGCTACACCTTC. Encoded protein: CASSQVRGFGYTF.

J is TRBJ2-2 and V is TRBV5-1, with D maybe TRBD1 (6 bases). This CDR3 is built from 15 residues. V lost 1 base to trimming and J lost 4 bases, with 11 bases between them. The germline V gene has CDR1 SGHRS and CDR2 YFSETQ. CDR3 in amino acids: CASSLRQGSTGELFF. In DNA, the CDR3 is TGCGCCAGCAGCTTGAGGCAGGGGAGCACCGGGGAGCTGTTTTTT.

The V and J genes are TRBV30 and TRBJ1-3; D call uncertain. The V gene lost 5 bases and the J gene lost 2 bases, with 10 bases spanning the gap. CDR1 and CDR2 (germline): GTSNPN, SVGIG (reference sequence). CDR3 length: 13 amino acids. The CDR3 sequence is CAWAGMAGNTIYF. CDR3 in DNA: TGTGCCTGGGCGGGTATGGCTGGAAACACCATATATTTT. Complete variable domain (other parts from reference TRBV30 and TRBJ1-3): SQTIHQWPATLVQPVGSPLSLECTVEGTSNPNLYWYRQAAGRGLQLLFYSVGIGQISSEVPQNLSASRPQDRQFILSSKKLLLSDSGFYLCAWAGMAGNTIYFGEGSWLTVV.

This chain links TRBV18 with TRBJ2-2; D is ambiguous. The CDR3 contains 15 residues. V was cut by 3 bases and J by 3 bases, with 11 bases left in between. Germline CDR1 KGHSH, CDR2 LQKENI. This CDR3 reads CASSPLRVDTGELFF. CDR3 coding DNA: TGTGCCAGCTCACCGCTAAGAGTCGACACCGGGGAGCTGTTTTTT.

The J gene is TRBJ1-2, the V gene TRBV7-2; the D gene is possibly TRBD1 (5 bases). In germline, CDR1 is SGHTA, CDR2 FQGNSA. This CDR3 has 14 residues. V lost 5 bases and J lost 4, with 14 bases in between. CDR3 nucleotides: TGTGCCAGCAGCCCCGGGGCTTCACCCTATGGCTACACCTTC. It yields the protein CASSPGASPYGYTF.

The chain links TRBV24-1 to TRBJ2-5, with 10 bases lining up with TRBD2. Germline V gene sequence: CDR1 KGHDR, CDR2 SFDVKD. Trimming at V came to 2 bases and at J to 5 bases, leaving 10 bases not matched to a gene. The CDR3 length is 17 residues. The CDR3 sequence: CATSDWPGLASWETQYF. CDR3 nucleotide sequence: TGTGCCACCAGTGATTGGCCGGGACTAGCGAGTTGGGAGACCCAGTACTTC.

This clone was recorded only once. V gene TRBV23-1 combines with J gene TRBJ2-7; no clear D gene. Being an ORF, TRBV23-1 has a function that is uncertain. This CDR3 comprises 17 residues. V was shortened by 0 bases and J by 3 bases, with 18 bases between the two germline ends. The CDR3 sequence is CASSQSLGVFKGYEQYF. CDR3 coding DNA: TGCGCCAGCAGTCAATCCCTCGGTGTCTTTAAGGGCTACGAGCAGTACTTC.

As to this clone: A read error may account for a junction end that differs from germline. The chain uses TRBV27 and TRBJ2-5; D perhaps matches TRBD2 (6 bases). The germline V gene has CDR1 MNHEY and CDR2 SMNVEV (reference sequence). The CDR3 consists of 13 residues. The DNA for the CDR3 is TGTGCCAACAGTTCGGGAGTTTACGAGACCCAGTACTTC. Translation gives CANSSGVYETQYF.

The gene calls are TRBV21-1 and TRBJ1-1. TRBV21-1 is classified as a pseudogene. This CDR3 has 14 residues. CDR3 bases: TGTGCCAGCCCGGAGGGGAATTTGTTAGCTGAAGCTTTCTTT. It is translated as CASPEGNLLAEAFF.

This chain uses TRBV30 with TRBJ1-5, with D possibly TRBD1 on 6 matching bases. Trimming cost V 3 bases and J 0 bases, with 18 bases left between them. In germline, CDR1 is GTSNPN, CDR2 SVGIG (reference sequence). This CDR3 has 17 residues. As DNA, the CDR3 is TGTGCCTGGAGCCAACAGGGCCGGGGGCATAGCAATCAGCCCCAGCATTTT. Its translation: CAWSQQGRGHSNQPQHF.

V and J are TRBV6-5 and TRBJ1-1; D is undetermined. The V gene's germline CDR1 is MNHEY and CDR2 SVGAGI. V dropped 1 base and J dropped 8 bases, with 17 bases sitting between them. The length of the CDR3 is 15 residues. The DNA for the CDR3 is TGTGCCAGCAGTTACTTTCTAGCGGACGTCAACGAAGCTTTCTTT. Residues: CASSYFLADVNEAFF.

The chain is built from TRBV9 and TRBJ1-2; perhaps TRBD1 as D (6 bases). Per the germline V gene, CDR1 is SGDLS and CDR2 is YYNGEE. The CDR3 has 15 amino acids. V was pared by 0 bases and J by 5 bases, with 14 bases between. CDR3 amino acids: CASSVGEGQGYGYTF. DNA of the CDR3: TGTGCCAGCAGCGTAGGAGAGGGGCAGGGGTATGGCTACACCTTC.

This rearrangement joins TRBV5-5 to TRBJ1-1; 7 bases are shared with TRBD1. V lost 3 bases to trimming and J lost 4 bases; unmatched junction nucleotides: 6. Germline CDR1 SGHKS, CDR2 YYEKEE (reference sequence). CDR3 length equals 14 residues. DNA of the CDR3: TGTGCCAGCAGCTACGGGACAGAGGTCACTGAAGCTTTCTTT. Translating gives CASSYGTEVTEAFF.

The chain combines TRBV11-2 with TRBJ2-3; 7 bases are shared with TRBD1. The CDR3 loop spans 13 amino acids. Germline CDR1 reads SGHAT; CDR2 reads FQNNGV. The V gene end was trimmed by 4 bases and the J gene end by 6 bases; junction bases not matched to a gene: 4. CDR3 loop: CASSYDREDTQYF. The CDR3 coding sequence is TGTGCCAGCAGCTATGACAGGGAGGATACGCAGTATTTT.

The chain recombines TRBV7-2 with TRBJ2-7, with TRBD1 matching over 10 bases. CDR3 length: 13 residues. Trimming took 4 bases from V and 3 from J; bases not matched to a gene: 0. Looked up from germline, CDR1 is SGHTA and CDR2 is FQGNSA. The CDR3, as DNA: TGTGCCAGCAGCTGGGACAGGGGCTACGAGCAGTACTTC. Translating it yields CASSWDRGYEQYF.

In nucleotides, the CDR3 is TGCGCCAGCAGCCAAGATGGTGCTGGCCGGGATCGACCCCAGCATTTT. This encodes CASSQDGAGRDRPQHF. The V call is TRBV4-1, the J call TRBJ1-5; D is ambiguous. The germline V gene encodes CDR1 MGHRA and CDR2 YSYEKL. V was trimmed by 0 bases and J by 10 bases, leaving 19 bases between them. The CDR3 has 16 residues.

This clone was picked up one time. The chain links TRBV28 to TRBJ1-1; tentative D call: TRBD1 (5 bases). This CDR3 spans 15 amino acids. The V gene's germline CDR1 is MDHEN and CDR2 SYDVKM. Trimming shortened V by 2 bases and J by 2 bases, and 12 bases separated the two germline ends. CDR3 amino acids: CASSLRGTGNTEAFF. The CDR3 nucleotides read TGTGCCAGCAGTTTAAGGGGAACGGGAAACACTGAAGCTTTCTTT. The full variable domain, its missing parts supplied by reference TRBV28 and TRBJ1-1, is DVKVTQSSRYLVKRTGEKVFLECVQDMDHENMFWYRQDPGLGLRLIYFSYDVKMKEKGDIPEGYSVSREKKERFSLILESASTNQTSMYLCASSLRGTGNTEAFFGQGTRLTVV.

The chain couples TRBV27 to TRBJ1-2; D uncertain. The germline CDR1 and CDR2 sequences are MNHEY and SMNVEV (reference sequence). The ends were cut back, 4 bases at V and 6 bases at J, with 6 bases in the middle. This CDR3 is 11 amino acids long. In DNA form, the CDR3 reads TGTGCCAGCAGTTCTGCGGATGGCTACACCTTC. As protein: CASSSADGYTF.

In DNA form, the CDR3 reads TGTGCCAGCAGCCGGCCAACCACCGGGGAGCTGTTTTTT. Translating it yields CASSRPTTGELFF. This rearrangement joins TRBV27 to TRBJ2-2; D ambiguous. The germline V gene has CDR1 MNHEY and CDR2 SMNVEV (reference sequence). Trimming took off 6 bases at V and 4 bases at J, with 9 bases between the two ends. CDR3 length: 13 residues.

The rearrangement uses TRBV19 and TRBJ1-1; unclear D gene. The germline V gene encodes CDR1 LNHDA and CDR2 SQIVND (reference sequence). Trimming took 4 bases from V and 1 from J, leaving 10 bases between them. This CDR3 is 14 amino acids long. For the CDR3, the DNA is TGTGCCAGTAGTACCTCTACAGAGAACACTGAAGCTTTCTTT. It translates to CASSTSTENTEAFF.

CDR3 sequence reads: CASSQVLQGPNTEAFF. The CDR3 DNA reads TGTGCCAGCAGCCAAGTCCTCCAGGGACCGAACACTGAAGCTTTCTTT. The rearrangement links TRBV3-1 (or the pseudogene TRBV3-2) to TRBJ1-1; D perhaps matches TRBD1 (5 bases). From germline, CDR1 is LGHDT and CDR2 YNNKEL (reference sequence). Trimming shortened V by 1 base and J by 1 base, and 13 bases separated the two germline ends. This CDR3 is built from 16 residues.

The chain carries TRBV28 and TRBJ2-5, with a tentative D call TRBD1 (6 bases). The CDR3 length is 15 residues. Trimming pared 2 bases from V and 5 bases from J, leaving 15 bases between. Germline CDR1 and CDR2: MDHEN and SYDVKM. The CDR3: CASSLGGPSRETQYF. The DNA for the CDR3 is TGTGCCAGCAGTTTAGGGGGCCCTAGCAGGGAGACCCAGTACTTC.

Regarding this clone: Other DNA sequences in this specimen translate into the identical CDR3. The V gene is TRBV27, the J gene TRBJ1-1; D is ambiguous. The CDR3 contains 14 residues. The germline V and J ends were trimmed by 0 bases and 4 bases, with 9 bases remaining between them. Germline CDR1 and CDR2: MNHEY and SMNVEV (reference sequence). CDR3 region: CASSLSRVGTEAFF. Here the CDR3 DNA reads TGTGCCAGCAGTTTATCGAGAGTGGGCACTGAAGCTTTCTTT.

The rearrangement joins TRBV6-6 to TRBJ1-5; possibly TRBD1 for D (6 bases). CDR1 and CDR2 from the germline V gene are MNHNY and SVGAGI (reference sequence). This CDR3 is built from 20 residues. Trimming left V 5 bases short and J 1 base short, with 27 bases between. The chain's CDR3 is CASSRNGLIGTLGSNQPQHF. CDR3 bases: TGTGCCAGCAGTCGAAATGGCCTGATCGGGACACTGGGGAGCAATCAGCCCCAGCATTTT.